Following are 21 T cell receptor beta chains from one sample sequenced in a study of T cells in localized non-small cell lung cancer. Assay used: immunoSEQ multiplex PCR; TCRdb lists only in-frame clones, some missing. The table has around 30,000 clones, roughly 90% seen once. The source material was peripheral blood, sampled before any cancer treatment. The receptors originated from a female donor older than 55 with stage I lung adenocarcinoma.

The chain carries TRBV5-1 and TRBJ1-1; D call uncertain. CDR1 and CDR2 from the germline V gene are SGHRS and YFSETQ. The CDR3 covers 13 residues. V was pared by 0 bases and J by 6 bases, with 9 bases between. The CDR3 protein is CASSLVLGSEAFF. The CDR3 DNA reads TGCGCCAGCAGCTTGGTATTAGGCTCTGAAGCTTTCTTT.

This clone was recorded only once. This chain uses TRBV7-9 with TRBJ2-1; 12 positions agree with TRBD2. This CDR3 spans 14 amino acids. The J segment lost 10 bases and the V segment lost 4 bases, leaving 5 bases of the junction unmatched. Per germline, CDR1 SEHNR and CDR2 FQNEAQ (reference sequence). The CDR3 sequence: CASSSTSGRTEQFF. The CDR3 DNA sequence: TGTGCCAGCAGCTCGACTAGCGGGAGAACCGAGCAGTTCTTC.

This rearrangement joins TRBV7-6 to TRBJ1-1; D is perhaps TRBD1 (6 bases). This CDR3 comprises 15 residues. The germline V gene encodes CDR1 SGHVS and CDR2 FNYEAQ. Deletions cut 8 bases from V and 1 base from J, with 17 bases between. The CDR3, as DNA: TGTGCCAGCCGCGCGGGGGGCGCGCAGAACACTGAAGCTTTCTTT. Encoded protein: CASRAGGAQNTEAFF.

Here the CDR3 reads CASSPLTSTDTQYF. The CDR3, as DNA: TGTGCCAGCAGCCCGTTAACGAGCACAGATACGCAGTATTTT. The chain couples TRBV7-6 to TRBJ2-3; D is uncertain. The V gene's germline CDR1 is SGHVS and CDR2 FNYEAQ. CDR3 length: 14 residues. V was shortened by 5 bases and J by 0 bases, with 9 bases between the two germline ends.

This chain links TRBV9 with TRBJ2-3; 9 nucleotides agree with TRBD2. Germline trimming cut 0 bases from V and 5 bases from J; bases unmatched to any gene: 7. The CDR3 totals 16 residues. CDR1 and CDR2 (germline): SGDLS, YYNGEE. CDR3 in amino acids: CASSVGGAGGRDTQYF. In nucleotides, the CDR3 is TGTGCCAGCAGCGTAGGAGGAGCGGGGGGTAGAGATACGCAGTATTTT.

This clone appeared a single time. V gene TRBV6-6 combines with J gene TRBJ2-3; tentatively, D is TRBD2 (6 bases). The CDR3 contains 13 residues. Germline V gene data show CDR1 as MNHNY and CDR2 as SVGAGI (reference sequence). V was cut by 6 bases and J by 4 bases, with 11 bases left in between. The CDR3 protein is CASRPTGADTQYF. CDR3 DNA sequence: TGTGCCAGCAGGCCTACGGGGGCAGATACGCAGTATTTT.

The V gene is TRBV2, the J gene TRBJ2-1; 7 bases agree with TRBD2. After removal of 1 base from V and 7 bases from J, the junction contained 7 bases not matched to a gene. The CDR3 is 15 amino acids. From germline, CDR1 is SNHLY and CDR2 FYNNEI. CDR3 sequence: CASSEVGGTGNEQFF. Written as DNA, the CDR3 is TGTGCCAGCAGTGAAGTCGGGGGGACGGGAAATGAGCAGTTCTTC.

The gene calls are TRBV28 and TRBJ2-2; tentatively, D is TRBD1 (5 bases). CDR3 length equals 16 residues. The V end lost 6 bases, the J end lost 0 bases, and 14 bases lay between the germline ends. Germline assignment: CDR1 MDHEN and CDR2 SYDVKM. CDR3 nucleotide sequence: TGTGCCAGCAGCTCCGGACATGGGGCGAACACCGGGGAGCTGTTTTTT. Its protein product is CASSSGHGANTGELFF.

CDR3 protein: CASSLLDGALFF. The DNA of the CDR3 is TGTGCCAGCAGCTTACTGGATGGCGCTCTGTTCTTC. This sequence joins TRBV7-3 and TRBJ2-1, with D hard to call. With 2 bases removed from V and 15 bases from J, the gap between germline ends came to 14 bases. CDR1 and CDR2 (germline): SGHTA, FQGTGA. The CDR3 extends over 12 amino acids.

The rearrangement links TRBV6-1 to TRBJ2-4, with TRBD2 matching 11 bases. Trimming took 7 bases from V and 1 from J; bases not matched to a gene: 3. The CDR3 totals 15 residues. Looked up from germline, CDR1 is MNHNS and CDR2 is SASEGT. The CDR3 bases are TGTGCCAGCACCTTAGCGGGAGGGGCCAAAAACATTCAGTACTTC. Translating it yields CASTLAGGAKNIQYF.

This clone was seen a handful of times. This chain links TRBV6-1 with TRBJ1-5; the D gene is possibly TRBD1 (5 bases). The CDR3 is 13 amino acids. V was clipped by 6 bases and J by 13 bases, with 19 bases between them. CDR1 MNHNS and CDR2 SASEGT come from the germline V gene. The CDR3 DNA follows: TGTGCCAGCAGGAGGACAAAGGACGAGACTCAGCATTTT. Translating it yields CASRRTKDETQHF.

The chain recombines TRBV11-2 with TRBJ1-5; D may be TRBD1 (5 bases). The CDR3 spans 14 residues. The V end lost 5 bases, the J end lost 7 bases, and 15 bases lay between the germline ends. Germline V gives CDR1 SGHAT, CDR2 FQNNGV. Here the CDR3 reads CASSTGTSGQPQHF. The CDR3 DNA is TGTGCCAGCAGCACGGGGACCTCGGGGCAGCCCCAGCATTTT.

The chain recombines TRBV18 with TRBJ2-3; D not certain. Trimming removed 5 bases from V and 2 bases from J, with 8 bases in between. From germline, CDR1 is KGHSH and CDR2 LQKENI. This CDR3 is built from 13 residues. DNA for the CDR3: TGTGCCAGCTCAGTCGGGTCCACAGATACGCAGTATTTT. This translates into CASSVGSTDTQYF. Filled out from reference TRBV18 and TRBJ2-3, the complete variable domain reads NAGVMQNPRHLVRRRGQEARLRCSPMKGHSHVYWYRQLPEEGLKFMVYLQKENIIDESGMPKERFSAEFPKEGPSILRIQQVVRGDSAAYFCASSVGSTDTQYFGPGTRLTVL.

The rearrangement links TRBV5-1 to TRBJ1-2; D not resolved. The V and J ends lost 0 bases and 0 bases respectively, with 6 bases between them. The CDR3 length is 14 residues. Germline V lookup: CDR1 SGHRS, CDR2 YFSETQ. The CDR3 is CASSLAETNYGYTF. The CDR3 DNA is TGCGCCAGCAGCTTGGCCGAGACTAACTATGGCTACACCTTC.

This clone was picked up a small number of times. The rearrangement joins TRBV4-2 to TRBJ1-4; D is unresolved. The germline V and J ends were trimmed by 4 bases and 0 bases, with 9 bases remaining between them. The CDR3 contains 15 residues. Germline loops: CDR1 LGHNA, CDR2 YNFKEQ. The CDR3 sequence: CASSRSSSTNEKLFF. CDR3 nucleotide sequence: TGTGCCAGCAGCCGGTCCAGCTCAACTAATGAAAAACTGTTTTTT.

V usage is TRBV14 and J usage is TRBJ1-1; D gene unclear. Germline CDR1 reads SGHDN; CDR2 reads FVKESK. Trimming removed 4 bases from V and 2 bases from J, with 8 bases in between. The CDR3 has 13 amino acids. Here the CDR3 reads CASSLSLNTEAFF. Written as DNA, the CDR3 is TGTGCCAGCAGCCTATCTCTCAACACTGAAGCTTTCTTT.

The chain employs TRBV30 and TRBJ2-3; possibly TRBD1 for D (5 bases). Germline V gene lookup returns CDR1 GTSNPN and CDR2 SVGIG (reference sequence). V dropped 4 bases and J dropped 0 bases, with 17 bases sitting between them. The CDR3 sequence is 16 residues long. In nucleotides, the CDR3 is TGTGCCTGGATCGGCCCGACAGCCCTGAGCACAGATACGCAGTATTTT. Amino acid sequence: CAWIGPTALSTDTQYF.

The chain joins TRBV5-1 to TRBJ2-5; 7 bases fit TRBD1. The germline CDR1 and CDR2 sequences are SGHRS and YFSETQ. The junction had 3 bases not matched to a gene; V was cut back by 2 bases and J by 2 bases. The CDR3 spans 14 residues. This chain's CDR3 is CASSFDREQETQYF. The CDR3 region has the DNA TGCGCCAGCAGCTTCGACAGGGAACAAGAGACCCAGTACTTC.

This chain connects TRBV5-6 to TRBJ2-7, with D possibly being TRBD1 (5 bases). The length of the CDR3 is 16 residues. Germline loops: CDR1 SGHDT, CDR2 YYEEEE. Trimming removed 0 bases from V and 4 bases from J, with 17 bases in between. The DNA of the CDR3 is TGTGCCAGCAGCTTGGCCAGGGCTTTTGTGGGGTACGAGCAGTACTTC. Amino acid sequence: CASSLARAFVGYEQYF.

V usage is TRBV7-3 and J usage is TRBJ2-1, with D unclear. Per germline, CDR1 SGHTA and CDR2 FQGTGA. Trimming removed 3 bases at V and 0 bases at J, with 6 bases between. The length of the CDR3 is 14 residues. The CDR3 region has the DNA TGTGCCAGCAGCTTGTACAGCTCCTACAATGAGCAGTTCTTC. The encoded protein is CASSLYSSYNEQFF.

The chain has TRBV30 and TRBJ1-1; no clear D gene. The CDR3 is 13 amino acids. The germline gives CDR1 GTSNPN, CDR2 SVGIG (reference sequence). V was trimmed by 3 bases and J by 0 bases, leaving 8 bases between them. CDR3 in DNA: TGTGCCTGGAGCGAAGGAATGAACACTGAAGCTTTCTTT. It codes for CAWSEGMNTEAFF.